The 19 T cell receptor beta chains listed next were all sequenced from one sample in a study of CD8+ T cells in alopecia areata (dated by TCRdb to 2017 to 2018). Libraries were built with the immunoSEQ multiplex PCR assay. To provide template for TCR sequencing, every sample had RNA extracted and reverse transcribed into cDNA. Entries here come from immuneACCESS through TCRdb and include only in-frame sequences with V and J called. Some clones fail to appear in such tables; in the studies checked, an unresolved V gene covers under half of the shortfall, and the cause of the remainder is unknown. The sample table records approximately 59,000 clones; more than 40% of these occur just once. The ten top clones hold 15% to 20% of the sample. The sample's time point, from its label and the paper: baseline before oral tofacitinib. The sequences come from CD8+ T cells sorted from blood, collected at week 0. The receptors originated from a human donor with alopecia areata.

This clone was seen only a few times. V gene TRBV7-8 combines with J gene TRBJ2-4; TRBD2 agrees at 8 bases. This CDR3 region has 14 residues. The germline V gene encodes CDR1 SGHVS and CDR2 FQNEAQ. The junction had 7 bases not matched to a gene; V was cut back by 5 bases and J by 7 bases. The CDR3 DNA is TGTGCCAGCAGCGTCTCCCGGGAGGGGAACATTCAGTACTTC. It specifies CASSVSREGNIQYF.

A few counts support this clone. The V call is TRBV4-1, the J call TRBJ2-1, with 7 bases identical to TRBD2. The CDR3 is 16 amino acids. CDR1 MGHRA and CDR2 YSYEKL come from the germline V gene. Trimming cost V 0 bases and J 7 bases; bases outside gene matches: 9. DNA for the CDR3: TGCGCCAGCAGCCAAGAACCGGGAGGAATAAGGAATGAGCAGTTCTTC. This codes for CASSQEPGGIRNEQFF.

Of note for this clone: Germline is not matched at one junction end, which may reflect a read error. This CDR3 reads CASSPWFSDEQYF. DNA of the CDR3: TGTGCCAGCAGTCCCTGGTTCTCCGACGAGCAGTACTTC. This rearrangement joins TRBV6-5 to TRBJ2-7; no firm D call. Germline V gives CDR1 MNHEY, CDR2 SVGAGI. This CDR3 is 13 amino acids long.

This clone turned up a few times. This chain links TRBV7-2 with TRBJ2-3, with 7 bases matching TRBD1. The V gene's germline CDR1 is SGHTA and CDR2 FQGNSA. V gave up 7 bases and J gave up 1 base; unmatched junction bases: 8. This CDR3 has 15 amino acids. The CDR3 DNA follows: TGTGCCAGCATTTTCCGGCAGGGGGGCACAGATACGCAGTATTTT. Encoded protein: CASIFRQGGTDTQYF.

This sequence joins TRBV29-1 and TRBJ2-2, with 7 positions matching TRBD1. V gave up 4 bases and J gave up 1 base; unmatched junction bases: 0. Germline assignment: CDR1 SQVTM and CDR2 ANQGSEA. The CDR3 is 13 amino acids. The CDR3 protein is CSVGQGNTGELFF. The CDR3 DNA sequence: TGCAGCGTTGGACAGGGGAACACCGGGGAGCTGTTTTTT.

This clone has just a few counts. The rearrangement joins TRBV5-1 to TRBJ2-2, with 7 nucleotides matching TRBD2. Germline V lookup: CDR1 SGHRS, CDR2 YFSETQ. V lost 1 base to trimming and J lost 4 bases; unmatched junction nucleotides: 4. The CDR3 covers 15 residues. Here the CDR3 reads CASSLSLAVTGELFF. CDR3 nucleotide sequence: TGCGCCAGCAGCTTGTCGCTAGCGGTCACCGGGGAGCTGTTTTTT.

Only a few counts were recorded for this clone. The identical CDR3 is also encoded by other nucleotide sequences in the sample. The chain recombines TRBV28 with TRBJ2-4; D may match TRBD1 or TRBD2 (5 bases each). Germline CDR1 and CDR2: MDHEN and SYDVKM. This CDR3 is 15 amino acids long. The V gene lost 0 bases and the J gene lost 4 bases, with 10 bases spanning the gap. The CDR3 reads CASSLWLEGKNIQYF. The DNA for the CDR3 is TGTGCCAGCAGTTTATGGCTAGAGGGGAAAAACATTCAGTACTTC. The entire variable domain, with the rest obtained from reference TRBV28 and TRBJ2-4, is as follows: DVKVTQSSRYLVKRTGEKVFLECVQDMDHENMFWYRQDPGLGLRLIYFSYDVKMKEKGDIPEGYSVSREKKERFSLILESASTNQTSMYLCASSLWLEGKNIQYFGAGTRLSVL.

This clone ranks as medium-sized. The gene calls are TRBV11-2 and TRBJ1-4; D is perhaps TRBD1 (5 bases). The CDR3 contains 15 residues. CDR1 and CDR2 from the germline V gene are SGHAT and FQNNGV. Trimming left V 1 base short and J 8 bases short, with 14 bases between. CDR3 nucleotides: TGTGCCAGCAGCTTAGTCGGGACCTTGGGGGAAAAACTGTTTTTT. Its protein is CASSLVGTLGEKLFF.

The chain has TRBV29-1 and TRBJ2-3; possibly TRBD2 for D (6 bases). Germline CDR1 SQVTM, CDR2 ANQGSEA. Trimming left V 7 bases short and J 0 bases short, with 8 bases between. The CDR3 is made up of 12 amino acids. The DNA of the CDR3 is TGCAGCGATGGGACTAGCACAGATACGCAGTATTTT. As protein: CSDGTSTDTQYF.

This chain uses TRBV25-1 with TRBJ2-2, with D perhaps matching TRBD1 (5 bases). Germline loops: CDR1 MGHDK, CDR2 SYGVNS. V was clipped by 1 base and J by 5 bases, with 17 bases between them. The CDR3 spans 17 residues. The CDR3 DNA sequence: TGTGCCAGCAGTGAATTCTCCTCAGGGATGGGGACCGGGGAGCTGTTTTTT. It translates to CASSEFSSGMGTGELFF.

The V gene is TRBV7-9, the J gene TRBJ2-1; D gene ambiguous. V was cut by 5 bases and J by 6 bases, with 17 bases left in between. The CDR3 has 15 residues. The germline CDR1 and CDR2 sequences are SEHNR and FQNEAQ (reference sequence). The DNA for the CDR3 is TGTGCCAGCAGCGCTGTCCACCCCCGCCCCAATGAGCAGTTCTTC. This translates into CASSAVHPRPNEQFF.

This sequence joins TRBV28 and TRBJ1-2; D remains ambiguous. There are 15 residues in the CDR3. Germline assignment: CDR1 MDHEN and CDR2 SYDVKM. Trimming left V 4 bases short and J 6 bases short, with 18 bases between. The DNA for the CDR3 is TGTGCCAGCAGTTCCCGCAGCGGACTGAAGAATGGCTACACCTTC. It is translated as CASSSRSGLKNGYTF.

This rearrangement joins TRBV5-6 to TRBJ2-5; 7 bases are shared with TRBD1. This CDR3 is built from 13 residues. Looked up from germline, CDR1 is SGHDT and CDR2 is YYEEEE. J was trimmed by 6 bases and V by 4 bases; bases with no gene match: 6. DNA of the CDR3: TGTGCCAGCAGCATCACAGGGGACCAGACCCAGTACTTC. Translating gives CASSITGDQTQYF.

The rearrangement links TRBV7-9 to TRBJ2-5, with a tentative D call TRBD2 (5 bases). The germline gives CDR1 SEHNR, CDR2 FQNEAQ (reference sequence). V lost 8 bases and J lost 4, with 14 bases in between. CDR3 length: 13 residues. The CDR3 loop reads CASLGEPPETQYF. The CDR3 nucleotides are TGTGCCAGCTTGGGAGAACCACCAGAGACCCAGTACTTC.

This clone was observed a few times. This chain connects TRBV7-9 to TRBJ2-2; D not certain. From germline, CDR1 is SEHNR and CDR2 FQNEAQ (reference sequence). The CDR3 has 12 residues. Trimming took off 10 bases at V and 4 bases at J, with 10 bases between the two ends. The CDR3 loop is CATRSGTGELFF. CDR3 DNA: TGTGCCACCAGATCGGGCACCGGGGAGCTGTTTTTT.

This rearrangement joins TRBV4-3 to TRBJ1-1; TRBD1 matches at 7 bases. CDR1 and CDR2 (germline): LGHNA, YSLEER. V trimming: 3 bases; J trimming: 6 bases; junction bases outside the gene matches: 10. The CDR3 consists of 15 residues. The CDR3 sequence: CASSHMTGRTAEAFF. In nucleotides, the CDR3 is TGCGCCAGCAGCCATATGACAGGGAGGACGGCTGAAGCTTTCTTT.

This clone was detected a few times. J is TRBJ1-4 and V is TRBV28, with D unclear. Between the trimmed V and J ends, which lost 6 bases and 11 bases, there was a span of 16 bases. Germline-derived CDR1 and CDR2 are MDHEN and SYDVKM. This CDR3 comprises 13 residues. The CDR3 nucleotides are TGTGCCAGCAGCCCTTCTCCCTACTACAAACTGTTTTTT. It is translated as CASSPSPYYKLFF. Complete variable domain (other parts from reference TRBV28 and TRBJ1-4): DVKVTQSSRYLVKRTGEKVFLECVQDMDHENMFWYRQDPGLGLRLIYFSYDVKMKEKGDIPEGYSVSREKKERFSLILESASTNQTSMYLCASSPSPYYKLFFGSGTQLSVL.

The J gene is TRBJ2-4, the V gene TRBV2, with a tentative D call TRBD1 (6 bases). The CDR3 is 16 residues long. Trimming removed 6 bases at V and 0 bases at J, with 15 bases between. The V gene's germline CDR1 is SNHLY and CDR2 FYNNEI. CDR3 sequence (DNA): TGTGCCAGCAGGTCAAAAGGGACACTAGCCAAAAACATTCAGTACTTC. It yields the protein CASRSKGTLAKNIQYF.

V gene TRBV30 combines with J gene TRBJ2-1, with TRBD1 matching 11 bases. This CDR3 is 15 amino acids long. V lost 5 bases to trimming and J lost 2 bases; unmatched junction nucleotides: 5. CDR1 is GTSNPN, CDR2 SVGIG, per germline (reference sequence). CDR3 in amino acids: CAWLPGQGAYNEQFF. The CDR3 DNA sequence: TGTGCCTGGCTCCCGGGACAGGGGGCCTACAATGAGCAGTTCTTC.